The next 32 T cell receptor beta chains were all read from a single sample in a study of glioma-infiltrating T cells. Using RNA template, CDR3s of TCR alpha and beta were amplified with iRepertoire arm-PCR. TCRdb used MiXCR to reprocess the multiplex PCR reads, holding one entry per CDR3 protein. The sample holds roughly 200,000 distinct CDR3 sequences, around 32% seen once. Sequencing input: glioma tissue, nonneoplastic brain tissue, or PBMCs (not recorded which). The receptors come from a human donor with low-grade glioma or glioblastoma, undergoing nonglioma brain surgery, or in good health (not recorded which).

The chain joins TRBV4-2 to TRBJ1-1; 9 bases are a match to TRBD1. The CDR3 length is 16 residues. V shed 4 bases, J shed 3 bases, and the junction held 9 bases outside the gene matches. Germline V gives CDR1 LGHNA, CDR2 YNFKEQ. For the CDR3, the DNA is TGTGCCAGCAGCCCCCCCATTCGGGACAGGGACACTGAAGCTTTCTTT. It is translated as CASSPPIRDRDTEAFF.

This clonotype came up many times. The chain is built from TRBV12-3 or TRBV12-4 and TRBJ2-1; D tentatively reads TRBD1 or TRBD2 (7 bases each). Trimming stripped 6 bases from V and 12 bases from J, with 15 bases between. The CDR3 extends over 12 amino acids. The chain's CDR3 is CASSPGGVAQFF. Written as DNA, the CDR3 is TGTGCCAGCAGCCCAGGGGGGGTAGCGCAGTTCTTC.

J is TRBJ2-6 and V is TRBV19; D uncertain. Germline CDR1 LNHDA, CDR2 SQIVND (reference sequence). V gave up 7 bases and J gave up 0 bases, with 13 bases separating them. The length of the CDR3 is 16 residues. The CDR3 protein is CASISQISSGANVLTF. Here the CDR3 DNA reads TGTGCCAGTATTTCGCAGATTAGCTCTGGGGCCAACGTCCTGACTTTC.

There are many counts of this clonotype. V and J are TRBV4-3 and TRBJ2-7; D possibly corresponds to TRBD2 (6 bases). CDR3 length: 15 residues. Germline CDR1 and CDR2: LGHNA and YSLEER. Trimming left V 1 base short and J 2 bases short, with 12 bases between. The DNA for the CDR3 is TGCGCCAGCAGCCAAGCAGGGACTTCCACCTACGAGCAGTACTTC. It yields the protein CASSQAGTSTYEQYF.

About this clonotype: This sequence may be a read error, since a much larger clone differs from it by one base. The rearrangement joins TRBV6-6 to TRBJ2-7; 7 nucleotides agree with TRBD1. CDR1 and CDR2 from the germline V gene are MNHNY and SVGAGI (reference sequence). This CDR3 contains 11 residues. The CDR3 DNA reads as TGTGCCAGCAGAGACGGGACAGCTGAGTCCTTC. Translating gives CASRDGTAESF.

This chain uses TRBV5-5 with TRBJ1-1; unclear D gene. V was cut by 8 bases and J by 0 bases, with 11 bases left in between. Germline loops: CDR1 SGHKS, CDR2 YYEKEE (reference sequence). The CDR3 is 13 residues long. CDR3 nucleotide sequence: TGTGCCAGTCGTTTAGGGATGAACACTGAAGCTTTCTTT. It is translated as CASRLGMNTEAFF.

The J gene is TRBJ2-7, the V gene TRBV7-6; TRBD1 matches 8 bases. This CDR3 region has 15 residues. Germline V gene sequence: CDR1 SGHVS, CDR2 FNYEAQ. J lost 2 bases, V lost 3 bases, and 6 bases had no gene match. CDR3: CASSLFPGGPYEQYF. CDR3 bases: TGTGCCAGCAGCTTGTTTCCAGGGGGCCCCTACGAGCAGTACTTC.

In this sample, this clonotype turned up once. It may be a read error: a sequence one base away is much more abundant. The rearrangement uses TRBV27 and TRBJ2-1, with TRBD2 matching 14 bases. Per the germline V gene, CDR1 is MNHEY and CDR2 is SMNVEV (reference sequence). The CDR3 is 19 amino acids. With 5 bases clipped from V and 2 bases from J, the junction kept 11 bases outside the gene matches. CDR3 DNA: TGTGCCAGCAGTCGTCGACTAGCGGGAGGGGTTGCCACCTACAATGAGCAGTTCTTC. Amino acids: CASSRRLAGGVATYNEQFF.

In this sample, this clonotype turned up many times. V gene TRBV6-5 combines with J gene TRBJ2-3; D is perhaps TRBD1 (6 bases). The CDR3 has 16 amino acids. The V end was cut by 2 bases, the J end by 1 base, with 13 bases between. Germline V CDR1 and CDR2: MNHEY, SVGAGI. The CDR3 region has the DNA TGTGCCAGCAGTTACCCGTCCAGGGGTGGCACAGATACGCAGTATTTT. Amino acid sequence: CASSYPSRGGTDTQYF.

This clonotype was seen at least ten times. The gene calls are TRBV28 and TRBJ1-2; D gene uncertain. V dropped 3 bases and J dropped 6 bases, with 17 bases sitting between them. This CDR3 contains 15 residues. CDR1 and CDR2 from the germline V gene are MDHEN and SYDVKM. The CDR3 DNA sequence: TGTGCCAGCAGTTTGGATATGGTCACGGGGAATGGCTACACCTTC. Residues: CASSLDMVTGNGYTF.

This clonotype was recorded many times. This chain uses TRBV6-1 with TRBJ2-7; 12 bases map to TRBD2. The J segment lost 2 bases and the V segment lost 4 bases, leaving 3 bases of the junction unmatched. Germline V gene lookup returns CDR1 MNHNS and CDR2 SASEGT. This CDR3 spans 15 amino acids. Written as DNA, the CDR3 is TGTGCCAGCAGTGCACGACTAGCGGGGGCCTACGAGCAGTACTTC. Its protein product is CASSARLAGAYEQYF.

The chain links TRBV11-2 to TRBJ1-6; 7 bases fit TRBD1. CDR1 is SGHAT, CDR2 FQNNGV, per germline. The length of the CDR3 is 15 residues. The ends lost 5 bases at V and 7 bases at J; junction bases unmatched: 8. The DNA of the CDR3 is TGTGCCAGCAGCACCCGGACAGGAAGCAATTCACCCCTCCACTTT. The encoded protein is CASSTRTGSNSPLHF.

Comments on this clonotype: A much larger clone differs by one base, so this may be a read error. CDR3 residues: CASGFRPNNEQFF. The CDR3 nucleotides are TGTGCCAGCGGCTTTCGACCCAACAATGAGCAGTTCTTC. This chain joins TRBV14 and TRBJ2-1; D call uncertain. V lost 8 bases and J 5 bases, leaving 13 bases between the germline ends. This CDR3 is 13 amino acids long. In germline, CDR1 is SGHDN, CDR2 FVKESK.

As concerns this clonotype: A much larger clonotype is one base distant, so this may be a read error. V is TRBV15 and J is TRBJ2-1; perhaps TRBD2 as D (6 bases). Germline V gene lookup returns CDR1 LNHNV and CDR2 YYDKDF (reference sequence). CDR3 length: 15 amino acids. This CDR3 reads CATSGDSGSYNEQFF. In nucleotides, the CDR3 is TGTGCCACCAGCGGAGATAGCGGATCCTACAATGAGCAGTTCTTC.

This clonotype has a count of ten or more. CDR3 nucleotides: TGCGCCAGCAGCCAGCGAGGGTTTGGGACCCAGTACTTC. This codes for CASSQRGFGTQYF. The chain employs TRBV4-1 and TRBJ2-5; TRBD2 might be the D (5 bases). CDR3 size: 13 residues. Germline CDR1 and CDR2: MGHRA and YSYEKL. V was cut by 3 bases and J by 7 bases, with 12 bases left in between.

Of note for this clonotype: One end of the junction varies from germline; a read error may be responsible. The chain joins TRBV7-2 to TRBJ1-5; 10 nucleotides agree with TRBD1. CDR1 is SGHTA and CDR2 is FQGNSA in the germline V gene. The CDR3 has 15 amino acids. This CDR3 is CASSTGQGSTQPHHF. CDR3 bases: TGTGCCAGCAGCACGGGACAGGGGTCGACTCAGCCCCACCATTTT.

This clonotype was seen more than once but under ten times. The rearrangement joins TRBV6-2 or TRBV6-3 to TRBJ2-6; the match to TRBD1 covers 8 bases. The CDR3 contains 18 residues. V shed 6 bases and J 3 bases; nucleotides not matched to a gene: 13. CDR1 and CDR2 from the germline V gene are MNHEY and SVGEGT. In DNA form, the CDR3 reads TGTGCCAGCAGCCCGAGAGGGCAGGGGGCTGGTGGGGCCAACGTCCTGACTTTC. It encodes CASSPRGQGAGGANVLTF.

In its sample, this clonotype was seen many times. The CDR3 sequence is CASSFPGGGGKQYF. The CDR3 region has the DNA TGTGCCAGCAGTTTCCCGGGGGGGGGCGGGAAACAGTATTTT. The chain recombines TRBV12-3 or TRBV12-4 with TRBJ1-5; 8 nucleotides line up with TRBD2. The end of the DNA is better explained by TRBJ2-3, so the J call may be wrong. The CDR3 sequence is 14 residues long.

Concerning this clonotype: A much larger clone is a single base away; this may be a read error. CDR3 DNA sequence: TGTGCCAGCTCATCGACAGAGAACTATTGCTACACCTTC. Residues: CASSSTENYCYTF. This chain joins TRBV18 and TRBJ1-2; TRBD1 is a possible D gene (5 bases). The CDR3 is 13 residues long. Germline V gene sequence: CDR1 KGHSH, CDR2 LQKENI.

Remarks on this clonotype: A much larger clone sits a single nucleotide away, making a read error possible. The rearrangement links TRBV18 to TRBJ2-5, with no clear D. Germline V lookup: CDR1 KGHSH, CDR2 LQKENI. The V gene lost 8 bases and the J gene lost 7 bases, with 14 bases spanning the gap. The CDR3 totals 12 residues. The CDR3 is CASRNSPGTQYF. For the CDR3, the DNA is TGTGCCAGCCGAAACAGTCCGGGGACCCAGTACTTC. Full variable domain (remainder filled in from reference TRBV18 and TRBJ2-5): NAGVMQNPRHLVRRRGQEARLRCSPMKGHSHVYWYRQLPEEGLKFMVYLQKENIIDESGMPKERFSAEFPKEGPSILRIQQVVRGDSAAYFCASRNSPGTQYFGPGTRLLVL.

In the case of this clonotype: This may arise from a read error, as a much more abundant clone is one base away. The gene calls are TRBV10-3 and TRBJ2-7; no clear D. The CDR3 has 12 residues. CDR1 is ENHRY, CDR2 SYGVKD, per germline. Written as DNA, the CDR3 is TGTACCATCAGCGACGACGACTACGAGCAGTACTTC. Protein product: CTISDDDYEQYF.

The genes are TRBV3-1 and TRBJ1-2; D possibly corresponds to TRBD1 (5 bases). Germline lookup yields CDR1 LGHDT and CDR2 YNNKEL (reference sequence). The CDR3 consists of 16 residues. V was trimmed by 3 bases and J by 4 bases, leaving 18 bases between them. The CDR3: CASSQYTGTSFYGYTF. CDR3 bases: TGTGCCAGCAGCCAGTATACCGGGACGTCCTTCTATGGCTACACCTTC.

Points on this clonotype: Being one base from a much bigger clone, this may be a read error. J is TRBJ2-7 and V is TRBV20-1; TRBD1 agrees at 8 bases. Germline V gene sequence: CDR1 DFQATT, CDR2 SNEGSKA (reference sequence). The V segment lost 2 bases and the J segment 7 bases; nucleotides outside the gene matches: 13. This CDR3 has 15 amino acids. The CDR3 protein is CSARPRGTGGSEQYF. As DNA, the CDR3 is TGCAGTGCTAGACCGAGGGGAACAGGGGGTTCGGAGCAGTACTTC.

The V gene is TRBV12-3 or TRBV12-4, the J gene TRBJ1-3, with a tentative D call TRBD1 (5 bases). The CDR3 extends over 15 amino acids. The V end was cut by 1 base, the J end by 3 bases, with 10 bases between. The CDR3 protein is CASSLGQIHGNTIYF. The DNA of the CDR3 is TGTGCCAGCAGTTTAGGACAGATCCATGGAAACACCATATATTTT.

This clonotype was picked up a small number of times. The CDR3: CASSLKIEGTSGIFSYEQYF. The CDR3 DNA reads TGTGCCAGCAGCTTAAAAATAGAGGGGACTAGTGGTATTTTTTCCTACGAGCAGTACTTC. The chain has TRBV7-2 and TRBJ2-7; 8 positions agree with TRBD2. CDR3 length: 20 residues. Germline V gene sequence: CDR1 SGHTA, CDR2 FQGNSA. V gave up 2 bases and J gave up 1 base; unmatched junction bases: 19.

A note on this clonotype: This clone may be a read error of a much larger clone one base away. The chain carries TRBV3-1 and TRBJ2-7; 10 bases are shared with TRBD1. Unmatched junction bases numbered 11, after V lost 5 bases and J lost 7 bases. CDR3 length equals 15 residues. Germline CDR1 and CDR2: LGHDT and YNNKEL (reference sequence). Here the CDR3 reads CASSLEGQGMGEQYF. In nucleotides, the CDR3 is TGTGCCAGCAGCTTAGAGGGACAGGGGATGGGGGAGCAGTACTTC.

With regard to this clonotype: One junction end disagrees with the germline gene, perhaps due to a read error. The chain has TRBV12-3 or TRBV12-4 and TRBJ2-1; D is unclear. This CDR3 spans 17 amino acids. The CDR3 nucleotides read TGTGCCGGCAGCTTGACCTTCCCGGGCCCGTCCTACAATGAGCAGTTCTTC. It encodes CAGSLTFPGPSYNEQFF.

This clonotype was seen many times. The CDR3 region is CAGQDLANEKLFF. CDR3 nucleotides: TGTGCCGGACAGGATTTGGCTAATGAAAAACTGTTTTTT. The rearrangement uses TRBV28 and TRBJ1-4, with 7 bases lining up with TRBD1. There are 13 residues in the CDR3. Germline trimming cut 11 bases from V and 3 bases from J; bases unmatched to any gene: 6. Germline-derived CDR1 and CDR2 are MDHEN and SYDVKM.

At least ten counts were recorded for this clonotype. The rearrangement uses TRBV6-1 and TRBJ1-2; maybe TRBD1 (5 bases). The CDR3 sequence is 13 residues long. Germline V CDR1 and CDR2: MNHNS, SASEGT. The ends were cut back, 11 bases at V and 4 bases at J, with 17 bases in the middle. The CDR3 DNA is TGTGCCCTGGGACGGGGAGGTGGCTATGGCTACACCTTC. Translating gives CALGRGGGYGYTF.

In its sample, this clonotype was seen many times. J is TRBJ2-1 and V is TRBV6-2 or TRBV6-3; 10 bases agree with TRBD2. The CDR3 runs to 14 residues. Per the germline V gene, CDR1 is MNHEY and CDR2 is SVGEGT. Trimming took 6 bases from V and 8 from J; bases not matched to a gene: 7. The CDR3 here is CASSQAGGVDEQFF. In DNA form, the CDR3 reads TGTGCCAGCAGCCAAGCGGGAGGGGTGGATGAGCAGTTCTTC.

This clonotype appeared many times. The chain has TRBV20-1 and TRBJ2-1; possibly TRBD2 for D (6 bases). Germline V gene sequence: CDR1 DFQATT, CDR2 SNEGSKA (reference sequence). The CDR3 has 14 amino acids. The germline V and J ends were trimmed by 6 bases and 7 bases, with 19 bases remaining between them. Written as DNA, the CDR3 is TGCAGTGCACGCCCCGGGAGAAGATTAAATGAGCAGTTCTTC. Translation gives CSARPGRRLNEQFF.

This clonotype was counted many times. V and J are TRBV20-1 and TRBJ2-3; a weak D match, TRBD2 (5 bases). The CDR3 runs to 15 residues. Trimming cost V 5 bases and J 1 base, with 16 bases left between them. CDR1 and CDR2 (germline): DFQATT, SNEGSKA (reference sequence). The CDR3 DNA is TGCAGTGCTTTGGATGGCGGGTTCGGCACAGATACGCAGTATTTT. Translating gives CSALDGGFGTDTQYF.